This entry describes one TCR beta chain. Per the study methods: Estimates of nucleated cell counts were drawn from the amplification of reference gene primers. This table comes from immunoSEQ multiplex PCR, and its TCRdb copy is limited to in-frame clones, with some not included. V and J calls and clone size follow that table, whereas D and trimming were derived from the DNA. This sample has 110,000 to 150,000 clones, with 65% to 85% found just once. The CDR3 covers 16 residues. J lost 5 bases, V lost 5 bases, and 10 bases had no gene match. CDR1 and CDR2 (germline): SGHTA, FQGTGA. The source of the sample is a study of blood T cell repertoires in COVID-19. The wider study: COVID-19 samples from acute and convalescent phases originated in the United States, Italy and Spain. PBMCs, B-cell-depleted T cells, or T cells were the source of the cDNA or gDNA that made up the material.

Sequenced material: peripheral blood. The TCR comes from a man between 45 and 60 years old with active or convalescent COVID-19. The V and J genes are TRBV7-3 and TRBJ2-2; 8 bases fit TRBD1. This chain's CDR3 is CASSPQGTGLTGELFF. The CDR3 DNA is TGTGCCAGCAGCCCACAGGGGACAGGATTAACCGGGGAGCTGTTTTTT. Full variable domain (outside the CDR3, taken from reference TRBV7-3 and TRBJ2-2): GAGVSQTPSNKVTEKGKYVELRCDPISGHTALYWYRQSLGQGPEFLIYFQGTGAADDSGLPNDRFFAVRPEGSVSTLKIQRTERGDSAVYLCASSPQGTGLTGELFFGEGSRLTVL.